This T cell receptor beta chain is drawn from a study of blood T cell repertoires in COVID-19. Whole-study context: T cells, B-cell-depleted T cells, or PBMCs provided the cDNA or gDNA that served as material.

This CDR3 comprises 16 residues. Germline V gene data show CDR1 as LGHDT and CDR2 as YNNKEL (reference sequence). V shed 5 bases and J 2 bases; nucleotides not matched to a gene: 6. Notes on this clone: This sample also contains other DNA sequences that code for the same CDR3.

Repertoires were generated with immunoSEQ multiplex PCR, while TCRdb's copy carries only in-frame clones and drops some. The sample has about 67,000 clones; approximately 87% are singletons. The TCR was taken from a middle-aged man with active COVID-19. Specimen: peripheral blood. This chain links TRBV3-1 (or the pseudogene TRBV3-2) with TRBJ2-2; the match to TRBD1 covers 9 bases. The CDR3 loop is CASSLRQGVNTGELFF. In DNA form, the CDR3 reads TGTGCCAGCAGCTTACGACAGGGGGTAAACACCGGGGAGCTGTTTTTT.